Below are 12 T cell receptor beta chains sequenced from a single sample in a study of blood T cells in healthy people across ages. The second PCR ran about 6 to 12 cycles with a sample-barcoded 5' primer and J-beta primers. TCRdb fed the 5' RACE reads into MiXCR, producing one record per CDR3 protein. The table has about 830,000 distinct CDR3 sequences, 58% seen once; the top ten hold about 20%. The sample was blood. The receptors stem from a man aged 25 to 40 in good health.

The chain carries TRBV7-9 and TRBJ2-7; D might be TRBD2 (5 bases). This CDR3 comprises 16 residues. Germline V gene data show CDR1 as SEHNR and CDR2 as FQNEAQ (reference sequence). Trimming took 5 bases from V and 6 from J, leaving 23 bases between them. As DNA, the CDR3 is TGTGCCAGCAGCCCCTCTTCCGGAAGCTATGGGAGCGAGCAGTACTTC. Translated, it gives CASSPSSGSYGSEQYF.

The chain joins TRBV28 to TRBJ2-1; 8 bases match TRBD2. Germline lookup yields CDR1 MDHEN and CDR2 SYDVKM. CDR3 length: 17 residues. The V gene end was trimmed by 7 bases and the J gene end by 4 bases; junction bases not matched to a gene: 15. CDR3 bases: TGTGCCAGCACCCCCTGGGGAGTGCGGGGGGTTTACAATGAGCAGTTCTTC. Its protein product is CASTPWGVRGVYNEQFF.

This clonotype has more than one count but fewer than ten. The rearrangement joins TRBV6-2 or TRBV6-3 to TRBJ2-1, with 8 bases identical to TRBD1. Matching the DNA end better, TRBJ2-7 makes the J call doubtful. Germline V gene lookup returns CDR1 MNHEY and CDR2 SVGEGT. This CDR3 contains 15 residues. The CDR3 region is CASSRQGSSYNEQYF. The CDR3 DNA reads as TGTGCCAGCAGTCGACAGGGGAGCTCCTACAATGAGCAGTACTTC.

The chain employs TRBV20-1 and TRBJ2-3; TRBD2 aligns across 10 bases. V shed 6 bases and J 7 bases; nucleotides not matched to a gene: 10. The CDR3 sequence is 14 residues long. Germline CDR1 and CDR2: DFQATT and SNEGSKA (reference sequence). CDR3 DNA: TGCAGTGCGGGAAGCGGGGGGGTTTTAAATACGCAGTATTTT. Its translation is CSAGSGGVLNTQYF.

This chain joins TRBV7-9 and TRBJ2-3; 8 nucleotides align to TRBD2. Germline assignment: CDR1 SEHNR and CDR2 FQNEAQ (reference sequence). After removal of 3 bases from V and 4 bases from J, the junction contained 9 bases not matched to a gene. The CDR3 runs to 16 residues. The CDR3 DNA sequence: TGTGCCAGCAGCTTTAGCGGGAACCTAGCTGCAGATACGCAGTATTTT. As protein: CASSFSGNLAADTQYF.

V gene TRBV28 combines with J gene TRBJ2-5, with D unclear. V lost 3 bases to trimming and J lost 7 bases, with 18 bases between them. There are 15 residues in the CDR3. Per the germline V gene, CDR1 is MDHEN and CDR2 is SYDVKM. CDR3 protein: CASSFEAPGVGTQYF. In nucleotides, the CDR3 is TGTGCCAGCAGTTTTGAGGCACCAGGTGTCGGGACCCAGTACTTC.

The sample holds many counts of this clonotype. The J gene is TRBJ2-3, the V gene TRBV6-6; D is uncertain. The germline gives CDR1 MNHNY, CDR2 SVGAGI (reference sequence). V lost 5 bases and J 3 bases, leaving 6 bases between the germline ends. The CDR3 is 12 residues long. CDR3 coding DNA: TGTGCCAGCAGTGATAGTACAGATACGCAGTATTTT. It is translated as CASSDSTDTQYF.

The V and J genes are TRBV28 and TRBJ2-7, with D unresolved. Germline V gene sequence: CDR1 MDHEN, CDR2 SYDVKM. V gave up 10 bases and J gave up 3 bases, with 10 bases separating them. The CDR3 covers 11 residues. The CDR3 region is CATTRGYEQYF. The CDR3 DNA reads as TGTGCCACCACGCGAGGCTACGAGCAGTACTTC.

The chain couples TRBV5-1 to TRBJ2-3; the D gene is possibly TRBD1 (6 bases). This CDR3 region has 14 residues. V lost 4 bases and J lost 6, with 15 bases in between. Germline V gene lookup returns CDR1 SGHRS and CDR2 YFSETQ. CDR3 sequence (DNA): TGCGCCAGCAGCCGGACAGTGGCCGCGGATACGCAGTATTTT. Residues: CASSRTVAADTQYF.

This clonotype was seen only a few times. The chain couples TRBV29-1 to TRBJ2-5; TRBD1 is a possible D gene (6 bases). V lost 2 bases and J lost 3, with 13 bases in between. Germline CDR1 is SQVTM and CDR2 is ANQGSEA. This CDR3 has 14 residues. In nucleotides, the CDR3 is TGCAGCGTTGAATCCAGGGGCCTCAAAGAGACCCAGTACTTC. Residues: CSVESRGLKETQYF.

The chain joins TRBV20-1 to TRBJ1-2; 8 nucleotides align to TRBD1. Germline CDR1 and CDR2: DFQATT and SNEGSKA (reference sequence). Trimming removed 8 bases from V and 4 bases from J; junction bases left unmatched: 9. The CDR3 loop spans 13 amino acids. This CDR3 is CSSFTDRAYGYTF. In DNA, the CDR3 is TGCAGTTCTTTTACGGACAGGGCCTATGGCTACACCTTC.

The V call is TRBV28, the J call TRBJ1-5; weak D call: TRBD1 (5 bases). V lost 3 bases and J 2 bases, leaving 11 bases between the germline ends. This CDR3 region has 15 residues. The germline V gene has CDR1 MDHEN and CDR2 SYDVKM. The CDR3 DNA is TGTGCCAGCAGTTTCATAGGGGTGGGCAATCAGCCCCAGCATTTT. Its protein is CASSFIGVGNQPQHF.